The 27 T cell receptor beta chains in this list originate from one sample, sequenced in a study of blood T cell repertoires in COVID-19. Sequencing used immunoSEQ multiplex PCR; TCRdb keeps in-frame clones, though not all of them. The sample includes some 130,000 clones, approximately 78% of them seen just once. Sequencing was carried out using peripheral blood. Receptors originate from a man in his sixties who had recovered from COVID-19.

The chain is built from TRBV5-5 and TRBJ1-5; a possible D gene is TRBD1 (6 bases). This CDR3 contains 15 residues. V was trimmed by 1 base and J by 0 bases, leaving 8 bases between them. Germline V gene sequence: CDR1 SGHKS, CDR2 YYEKEE (reference sequence). The DNA of the CDR3 is TGTGCCAGCAGCTTGCGGGGGGCTAGCAATCAGCCCCAGCATTTT. As protein: CASSLRGASNQPQHF. The full variable domain, in which reference TRBV5-5 and TRBJ1-5 provide the parts outside the CDR3, is DAGVTQSPTHLIKTRGQQVTLRCSPISGHKSVSWYQQVLGQGPQFIFQYYEKEERGRGNFPDRFSARQFPNYSSELNVNALLLGDSALYLCASSLRGASNQPQHFGDGTRLSIL.

The rearrangement uses TRBV28 and TRBJ1-6, with D maybe TRBD1 (6 bases). The CDR3 is 14 amino acids. V was trimmed by 8 bases and J by 6 bases, leaving 14 bases between them. CDR1 MDHEN and CDR2 SYDVKM come from the germline V gene. The DNA for the CDR3 is TGTGCCAGCGTAGGGACACCTTTTAATTCACCCCTCCACTTT. It codes for CASVGTPFNSPLHF.

V and J are TRBV4-3 and TRBJ2-1, with 8 bases aligning to TRBD2. Germline V gene lookup returns CDR1 LGHNA and CDR2 YSLEER. Losses at the gene ends were 2 bases for V and 2 bases for J; bases not matched to a gene: 5. The CDR3 extends over 16 amino acids. CDR3 nucleotides: TGCGCCAGCAGCCAAAACAGCGGGGGACCCTACAATGAGCAGTTCTTC. Its protein is CASSQNSGGPYNEQFF.

The chain recombines TRBV7-2 with TRBJ1-2; D is ambiguous. The CDR3 has 15 residues. CDR1 and CDR2 from the germline V gene are SGHTA and FQGNSA. V lost 2 bases to trimming and J lost 2 bases, with 12 bases between them. The CDR3 DNA is TGTGCCAGCAGCTTATCTCGGAGTCAGAACTATGGCTACACCTTC. Protein: CASSLSRSQNYGYTF.

This clone was observed a handful of times. The V and J genes are TRBV28 and TRBJ1-6, with TRBD1 identical over 11 bases. V dropped 4 bases and J dropped 14; count of bases not matched to a gene: 10. In germline, CDR1 is MDHEN, CDR2 SYDVKM. The length of the CDR3 is 15 residues. For the CDR3, the DNA is TGTGCCAGCAGTTCCCGGACAGGGGGCCCCGAGGCCCTCCACTTT. Its translation is CASSSRTGGPEALHF.

V and J are TRBV4-1 and TRBJ2-5; D not certain. This CDR3 has 15 residues. The V gene lost 0 bases and the J gene lost 0 bases, with 8 bases spanning the gap. Germline lookup yields CDR1 MGHRA and CDR2 YSYEKL. The CDR3 sequence: CASSQEGTNQETQYF. For the CDR3, the DNA is TGCGCCAGCAGCCAAGAGGGCACGAACCAAGAGACCCAGTACTTC.

J is TRBJ2-2 and V is TRBV6-2 or TRBV6-3; 10 bases agree with TRBD1. This CDR3 has 16 residues. The V segment lost 6 bases and the J segment 0 bases; nucleotides outside the gene matches: 4. Germline loops: CDR1 MNHEY, CDR2 SVGEGT. CDR3: CASSWTGGTNTGELFF. CDR3 sequence (DNA): TGTGCCAGCAGCTGGACAGGGGGGACGAACACCGGGGAGCTGTTTTTT.

The chain employs TRBV28 and TRBJ1-6, with D tentatively TRBD1 (5 bases). From germline, CDR1 is MDHEN and CDR2 SYDVKM. Deletions cut 7 bases from V and 5 bases from J, with 12 bases between. The CDR3 consists of 14 residues. The CDR3 loop is CASTYQQDNSPLHF. Here the CDR3 DNA reads TGTGCCAGCACCTATCAACAGGATAATTCACCCCTCCACTTT.

This clone appeared a single time. The rearrangement joins TRBV30 to TRBJ1-5; D gene ambiguous. The CDR3 totals 14 residues. With 1 base removed from V and 1 base from J, the gap between germline ends came to 8 bases. Germline assignment: CDR1 GTSNPN and CDR2 SVGIG (reference sequence). DNA for the CDR3: TGTGCCTGGAGTGGGTCGGGGAGCAATCAGCCCCAGCATTTT. Translated: CAWSGSGSNQPQHF.

This clone was seen once. The rearrangement joins TRBV19 to TRBJ1-2; 10 bases map to TRBD1. This CDR3 spans 13 amino acids. The germline V gene encodes CDR1 LNHDA and CDR2 SQIVND (reference sequence). Trimming cost V 11 bases and J 2 bases; bases outside gene matches: 5. The CDR3 coding sequence is TGTGCCGGTGGGGGACAGGGGAACTATGGCTACACCTTC. This encodes CAGGGQGNYGYTF.

This clone was seen only a few times. This chain links TRBV7-2 with TRBJ2-2; TRBD2 agrees at 11 bases. Germline assignment: CDR1 SGHTA and CDR2 FQGNSA. The CDR3 length is 16 residues. The V and J ends lost 4 bases and 7 bases, in that order; junction bases with no gene match: 8. The CDR3 loop is CASSWRELAGGGELFF. Written as DNA, the CDR3 is TGTGCCAGCAGCTGGCGGGAGCTAGCGGGAGGCGGGGAGCTGTTTTTT. Full variable domain (outside the CDR3, taken from reference TRBV7-2 and TRBJ2-2): GAGVSQSPSNKVTEKGKDVELRCDPISGHTALYWYRQSLGQGLEFLIYFQGNSAPDKSGLPSDRFSAERTGGSVSTLTIQRTQQEDSAVYLCASSWRELAGGGELFFGEGSRLTVL.

This clone was seen a single time. The chain joins TRBV2 to TRBJ2-1; tentatively, D is TRBD2 (5 bases). The CDR3 length is 12 residues. The germline V and J ends were trimmed by 6 bases and 10 bases, with 13 bases remaining between them. Germline CDR1 is SNHLY and CDR2 is FYNNEI. CDR3 sequence reads: CASRTGVWEQFF. The CDR3 DNA sequence: TGTGCCAGCAGGACCGGGGTATGGGAGCAGTTCTTC.

The chain combines TRBV15 with TRBJ1-5; D ambiguous. This CDR3 has 13 residues. The V gene lost 0 bases and the J gene lost 6 bases, with 6 bases spanning the gap. The V gene's germline CDR1 is LNHNV and CDR2 YYDKDF (reference sequence). Here the CDR3 DNA reads TGTGCCACCAGCAGAGATCTGGCTCAGCCCCAGCATTTT. Translated, it gives CATSRDLAQPQHF.

V and J are TRBV18 and TRBJ1-6, with a possible D match to TRBD1 (5 bases). CDR3 length: 13 residues. Germline V CDR1 and CDR2: KGHSH, LQKENI. V was clipped by 2 bases and J by 8 bases, with 7 bases between them. CDR3: CASSPGADSPLHF. CDR3 sequence (DNA): TGTGCCAGCTCACCAGGGGCGGATTCACCCCTCCACTTT.

This CDR3 is CASSLSGEQYF. CDR3 coding DNA: TGTGCCAGCAGTTTATCCGGCGAGCAGTACTTC. The chain couples TRBV27 to TRBJ2-7; no clear D gene. Germline assignment: CDR1 MNHEY and CDR2 SMNVEV (reference sequence). Trimming removed 0 bases from V and 6 bases from J, with 3 bases in between. The CDR3 length is 11 residues.

The chain employs TRBV10-3 and TRBJ1-4; D perhaps matches TRBD1 (6 bases). Germline values: CDR1 ENHRY, CDR2 SYGVKD. This CDR3 is 14 amino acids long. Trimming left V 10 bases short and J 2 bases short, with 14 bases between. The CDR3 spells CATSSQGTNEKLFF. In nucleotides, the CDR3 is TGTGCCACCTCCTCTCAGGGGACTAATGAAAAACTGTTTTTT.

The gene calls are TRBV19 and TRBJ2-2, with D perhaps matching TRBD1 (5 bases). This CDR3 comprises 14 residues. CDR1 LNHDA and CDR2 SQIVND come from the germline V gene (reference sequence). Trimming removed 6 bases at V and 7 bases at J, with 15 bases between. The CDR3 is CASRVGVAGGELFF. The CDR3 DNA sequence: TGTGCCAGTAGGGTAGGGGTCGCCGGCGGGGAGCTGTTTTTT.

The rearrangement uses TRBV27 and TRBJ2-1; TRBD2 matches 8 bases. The CDR3 length is 15 residues. Germline assignment: CDR1 MNHEY and CDR2 SMNVEV (reference sequence). V lost 3 bases to trimming and J lost 15 bases; unmatched junction nucleotides: 16. The CDR3 spells CASSFSASGSSKWFF. Written as DNA, the CDR3 is TGTGCCAGCAGTTTCTCGGCTAGCGGGTCTTCGAAGTGGTTCTTC.

This clone was counted only a few times. This rearrangement joins TRBV19 to TRBJ2-1; 7 bases fit TRBD2. Germline CDR1 LNHDA, CDR2 SQIVND (reference sequence). CDR3 length: 15 amino acids. V was clipped by 6 bases and J by 2 bases; unmatched bases: 7. The CDR3: CASSPLAGAYNEQFF. The CDR3 DNA follows: TGTGCCAGTAGCCCACTCGCGGGGGCCTACAATGAGCAGTTCTTC.

V is TRBV4-3 and J is TRBJ2-3; 9 bases are shared with TRBD2. Trimming removed 2 bases from V and 6 bases from J; junction bases left unmatched: 6. The V gene's germline CDR1 is LGHNA and CDR2 YSLEER. The CDR3 contains 15 residues. The CDR3 here is CASSQLLAGKDTQYF. Here the CDR3 DNA reads TGCGCCAGCAGCCAACTCCTAGCGGGGAAGGATACGCAGTATTTT.

CDR3 loop: CASSLGGTANSPLHF. The CDR3, as DNA: TGTGCCAGCAGCTTAGGCGGGACGGCGAATTCACCCCTCCACTTT. The J gene is TRBJ1-6, the V gene TRBV5-8, with D perhaps TRBD1 (5 bases). Per the germline V gene, CDR1 is SGHTS and CDR2 is YDEGEE. The CDR3 contains 15 residues. Trimming left V 2 bases short and J 7 bases short, with 13 bases between.

The rearrangement links TRBV19 to TRBJ2-7; 7 nucleotides match TRBD1. CDR1 and CDR2 from the germline V gene are LNHDA and SQIVND (reference sequence). This CDR3 has 15 residues. Unmatched junction bases numbered 14, after V lost 7 bases and J lost 5 bases. CDR3 bases: TGTGCCAGTACCCCGACCCTCGACAGGGACAACGAGCAGTACTTC. Residues: CASTPTLDRDNEQYF.

This clone was detected only once. The chain couples TRBV19 to TRBJ2-1; 9 positions agree with TRBD2. The CDR3 loop spans 16 amino acids. Germline CDR1 LNHDA, CDR2 SQIVND (reference sequence). V shed 3 bases and J 4 bases; nucleotides not matched to a gene: 7. The CDR3 nucleotides are TGTGCCAGTAGTATTGAGGCAGCGGGGGGTTACAATGAGCAGTTCTTC. Protein sequence: CASSIEAAGGYNEQFF. The whole variable domain, filled in from reference TRBV19 and TRBJ2-1, reads DGGITQSPKYLFRKEGQNVTLSCEQNLNHDAMYWYRQDPGQGLRLIYYSQIVNDFQKGDIAEGYSVSREKKESFPLTVTSAQKNPTAFYLCASSIEAAGGYNEQFFGPGTRLTVL.

The chain has TRBV5-8 and TRBJ1-3; a weak D match, TRBD1 (6 bases). The germline V gene has CDR1 SGHTS and CDR2 YDEGEE. Trimming removed 1 base from V and 2 bases from J, with 13 bases in between. The CDR3 covers 16 residues. CDR3 nucleotides: TGTGCCAGCAGCTTGACGAACAGGGAACCTGGAAACACCATATATTTT. This codes for CASSLTNREPGNTIYF.

This clone was detected ten times or more. The chain joins TRBV29-1 to TRBJ2-5, with 9 bases identical to TRBD1. Germline values: CDR1 SQVTM, CDR2 ANQGSEA. The V and J ends lost 7 bases and 5 bases, in that order; junction bases with no gene match: 11. This CDR3 region has 14 residues. In DNA form, the CDR3 reads TGCAGCGGTGTTCGACAGGGGGTAAAGGAGACCCAGTACTTC. Its translation: CSGVRQGVKETQYF.

This clone showed up just once. Additional DNA sequences in this sample encode the identical CDR3. The chain recombines TRBV5-1 with TRBJ2-3; 9 nucleotides match TRBD1. The CDR3 is 15 amino acids. V shed 0 bases and J 4 bases; nucleotides not matched to a gene: 3. CDR1 SGHRS and CDR2 YFSETQ come from the germline V gene. The CDR3 DNA is TGCGCCAGCAGCTTGGAGGGACAGGGAGCAGATACGCAGTATTTT. Its translation: CASSLEGQGADTQYF.

This clone occurred a few times. The chain combines TRBV3-1 (or the pseudogene TRBV3-2) with TRBJ1-4; 7 nucleotides match TRBD1. This CDR3 is 18 amino acids long. CDR1 is LGHDT and CDR2 is YNNKEL in the germline V gene (reference sequence). V shed 0 bases and J 0 bases; nucleotides not matched to a gene: 7. The CDR3 coding sequence is TGTGCCAGCAGCCAAGAACGGGGGACAGTCGCAACTAATGAAAAACTGTTTTTT. It yields the protein CASSQERGTVATNEKLFF.